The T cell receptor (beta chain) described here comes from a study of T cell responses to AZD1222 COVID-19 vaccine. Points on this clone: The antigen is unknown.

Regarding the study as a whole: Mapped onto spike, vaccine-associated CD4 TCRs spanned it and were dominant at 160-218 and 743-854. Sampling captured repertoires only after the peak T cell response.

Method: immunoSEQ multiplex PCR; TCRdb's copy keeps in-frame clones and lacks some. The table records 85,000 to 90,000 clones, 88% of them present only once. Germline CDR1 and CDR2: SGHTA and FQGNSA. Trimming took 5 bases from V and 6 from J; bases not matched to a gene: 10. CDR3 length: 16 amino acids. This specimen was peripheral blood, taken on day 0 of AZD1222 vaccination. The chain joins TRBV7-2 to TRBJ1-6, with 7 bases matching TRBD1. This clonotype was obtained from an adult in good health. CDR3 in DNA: TGTGCCAGCAGCGAAACAGGGGCGGGGGGTAATTCACCCCTCCACTTT. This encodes CASSETGAGGNSPLHF.